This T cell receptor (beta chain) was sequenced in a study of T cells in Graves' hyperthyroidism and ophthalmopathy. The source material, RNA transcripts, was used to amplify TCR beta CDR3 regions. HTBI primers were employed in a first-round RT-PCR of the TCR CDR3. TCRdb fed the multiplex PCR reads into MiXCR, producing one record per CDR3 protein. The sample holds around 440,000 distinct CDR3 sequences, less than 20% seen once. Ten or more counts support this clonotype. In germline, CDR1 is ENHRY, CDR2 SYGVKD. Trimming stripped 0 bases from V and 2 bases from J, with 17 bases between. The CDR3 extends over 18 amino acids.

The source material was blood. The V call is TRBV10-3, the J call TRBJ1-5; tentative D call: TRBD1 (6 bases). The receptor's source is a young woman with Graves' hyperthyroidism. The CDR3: CAISESTGGPGGNQPQHF. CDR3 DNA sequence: TGTGCCATCAGTGAGTCGACGGGGGGGCCAGGGGGCAATCAGCCCCAGCATTTT.